Many counts were recorded for the clone carrying this T cell receptor beta chain. The antigen is undetermined. The data derive from a study of Graves' ophthalmopathy and Graves' hyperthyroidism. The study, taken as a whole, reports: Ophthalmopathy progression cases were predicted by the model with roughly 70% sensitivity and roughly 72% specificity.

TCR beta CDR3 regions were amplified from RNA transcripts. Scientists carried out first-round RT-PCR using HTBI primers and then a second-round multiplex PCR. TCRdb itself ran the multiplex PCR reads through MiXCR, one entry per CDR3 protein. The table lists some 200,000 distinct CDR3 sequences, under 30% of them singletons. CAS ≥3, NOSPECS ≥4, moderate-to-severe activity and duration under 3 months marked donors with ophthalmopathy. This clonotype was sampled from a man between 45 and 60 years old with Graves' ophthalmopathy. Sequencing was performed on peripheral blood.

Written as DNA, the CDR3 is TGTGCCACCAGTGGCGGGTCGAACACCGGGGAGCTGTTTTTT. It codes for CATSGGSNTGELFF. The chain joins TRBV24-1 to TRBJ2-2, with D possibly being TRBD2 (5 bases). V was clipped by 5 bases and J by 0 bases, with 6 bases between them. The CDR3 has 14 residues. Germline V gene lookup returns CDR1 KGHDR and CDR2 SFDVKD.